Listed here are 2 T cell receptor beta chains from one sample, sequenced in a study of T cell repertoires in ileal Crohn's disease. The repertoire was sequenced with immunoSEQ multiplex PCR; TCRdb's copy has only in-frame clones and lacks some. The sample carries fewer than 16,000 clones, about 80% recorded once. Sequencing input: ileal tissue. Receptors originate from an adult with Crohn's disease.

This chain joins TRBV6-1 and TRBJ2-2; D may be TRBD1 (6 bases). Trimming pared 4 bases from V and 0 bases from J, leaving 15 bases between. The CDR3 contains 17 residues. CDR1 is MNHNS, CDR2 SASEGT, per germline. The CDR3 here is CASSGRGFDANTGELFF. The CDR3 region has the DNA TGTGCCAGCAGTGGCAGGGGTTTTGACGCGAACACCGGGGAGCTGTTTTTT.

The rearrangement links TRBV7-3 to TRBJ2-2; 12 bases agree with TRBD2. The CDR3 length is 18 residues. Germline loops: CDR1 SGHTA, CDR2 FQGTGA. V gave up 5 bases and J gave up 6 bases; unmatched junction bases: 13. This CDR3 is CASSQTSGGPFSSGELFF. DNA for the CDR3: TGTGCCAGCAGCCAAACTAGCGGGGGGCCTTTCTCGTCCGGGGAGCTGTTTTTT.